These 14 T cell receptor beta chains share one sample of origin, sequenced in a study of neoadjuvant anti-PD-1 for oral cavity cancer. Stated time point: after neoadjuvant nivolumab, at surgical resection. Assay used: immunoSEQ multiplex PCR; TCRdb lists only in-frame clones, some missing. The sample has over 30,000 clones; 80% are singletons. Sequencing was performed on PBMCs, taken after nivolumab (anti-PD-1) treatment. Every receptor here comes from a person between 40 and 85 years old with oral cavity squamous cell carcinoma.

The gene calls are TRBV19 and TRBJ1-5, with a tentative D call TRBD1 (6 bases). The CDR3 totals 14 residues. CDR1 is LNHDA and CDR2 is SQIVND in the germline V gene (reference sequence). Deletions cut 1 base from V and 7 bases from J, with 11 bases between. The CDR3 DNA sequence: TGTGCCAGTAGTATAGTTACAGGGAACCAGCCCCAGCATTTT. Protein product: CASSIVTGNQPQHF.

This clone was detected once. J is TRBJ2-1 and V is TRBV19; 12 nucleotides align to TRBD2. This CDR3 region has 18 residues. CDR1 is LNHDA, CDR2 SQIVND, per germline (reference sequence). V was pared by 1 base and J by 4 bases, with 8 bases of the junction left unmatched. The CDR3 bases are TGTGCCAGTAGTATAGTCCCAACTAGCGGGGGGACGTACAATGAGCAGTTCTTC. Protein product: CASSIVPTSGGTYNEQFF.

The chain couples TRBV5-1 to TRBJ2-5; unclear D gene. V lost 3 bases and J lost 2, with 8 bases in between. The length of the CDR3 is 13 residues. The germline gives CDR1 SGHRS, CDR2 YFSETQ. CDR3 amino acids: CASSWRSQETQYF. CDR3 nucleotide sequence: TGCGCCAGCAGCTGGCGGAGTCAAGAGACCCAGTACTTC.

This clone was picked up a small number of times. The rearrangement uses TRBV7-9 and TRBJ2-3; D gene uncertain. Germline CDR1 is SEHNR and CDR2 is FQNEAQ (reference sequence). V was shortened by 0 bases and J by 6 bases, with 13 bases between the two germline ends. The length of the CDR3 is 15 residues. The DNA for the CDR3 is TGTGCCAGCAGCTTAGCCGGCGGACGTCCGGATACGCAGTATTTT. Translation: CASSLAGGRPDTQYF.

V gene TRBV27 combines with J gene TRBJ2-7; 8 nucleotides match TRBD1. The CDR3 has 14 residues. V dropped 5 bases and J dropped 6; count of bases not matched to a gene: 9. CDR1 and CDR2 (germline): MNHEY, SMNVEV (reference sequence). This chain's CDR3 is CASSPHSGQGEQYF. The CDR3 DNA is TGTGCCAGCAGTCCGCACTCCGGACAGGGCGAGCAGTACTTC.

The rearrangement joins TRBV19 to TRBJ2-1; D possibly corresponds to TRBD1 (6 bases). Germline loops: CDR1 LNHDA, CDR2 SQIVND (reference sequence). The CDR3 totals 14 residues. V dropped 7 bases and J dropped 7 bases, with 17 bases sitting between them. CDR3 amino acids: CASTGTRSLNEQFF. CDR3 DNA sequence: TGTGCCAGTACGGGGACAAGGAGTCTGAATGAGCAGTTCTTC.

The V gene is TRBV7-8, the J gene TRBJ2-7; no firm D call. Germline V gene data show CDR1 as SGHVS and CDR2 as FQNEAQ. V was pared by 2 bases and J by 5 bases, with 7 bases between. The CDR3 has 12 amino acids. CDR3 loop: CASSLQHHEQYF. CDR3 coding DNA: TGTGCCAGCAGCTTACAGCACCACGAGCAGTACTTC. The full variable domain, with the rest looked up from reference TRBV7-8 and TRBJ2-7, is GAGVSQSPRYKVAKRGQDVALRCDPISGHVSLFWYQQALGQGPEFLTYFQNEAQLDKSGLPSDRFFAERPEGSVSTLKIQRTQQEDSAVYLCASSLQHHEQYFGPGTRLTVT.

CDR3 DNA: TGTGCCAGCAGCCAAGGAGGCAGGGGCTTTGAAAAACTGTTTTTT. Translation: CASSQGGRGFEKLFF. This chain uses TRBV4-2 with TRBJ1-4; D perhaps matches TRBD1 (6 bases). The germline V gene encodes CDR1 LGHNA and CDR2 YNFKEQ. Trimming removed 1 base at V and 7 bases at J, with 13 bases between. The CDR3 sequence is 15 residues long.

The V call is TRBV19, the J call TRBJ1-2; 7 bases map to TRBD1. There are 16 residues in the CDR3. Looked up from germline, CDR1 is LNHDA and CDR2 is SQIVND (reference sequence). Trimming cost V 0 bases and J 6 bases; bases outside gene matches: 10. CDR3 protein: CASSIESRQGANGYTF. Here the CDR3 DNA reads TGTGCCAGTAGTATAGAATCGAGACAGGGAGCAAATGGCTACACCTTC.

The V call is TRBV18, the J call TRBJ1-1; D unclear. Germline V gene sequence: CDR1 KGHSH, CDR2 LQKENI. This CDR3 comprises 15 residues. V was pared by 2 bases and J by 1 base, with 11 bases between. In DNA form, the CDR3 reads TGTGCCAGCTCACCATCGGCAGGAACGAACACTGAAGCTTTCTTT. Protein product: CASSPSAGTNTEAFF.

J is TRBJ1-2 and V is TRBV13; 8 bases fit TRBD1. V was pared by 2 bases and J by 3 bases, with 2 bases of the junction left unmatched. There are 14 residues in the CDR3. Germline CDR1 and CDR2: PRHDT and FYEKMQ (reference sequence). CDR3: CASSLRGQDYGYTF. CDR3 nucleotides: TGTGCCAGCAGCTTACGGGGACAGGACTATGGCTACACCTTC.

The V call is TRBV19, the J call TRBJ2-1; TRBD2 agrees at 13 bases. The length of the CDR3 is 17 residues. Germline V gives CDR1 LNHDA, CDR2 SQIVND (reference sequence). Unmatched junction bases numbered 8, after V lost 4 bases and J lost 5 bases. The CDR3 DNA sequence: TGTGCCAGTAGTACCCCACGGACTAGCGGGGGTAACAATGAGCAGTTCTTC. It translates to CASSTPRTSGGNNEQFF.

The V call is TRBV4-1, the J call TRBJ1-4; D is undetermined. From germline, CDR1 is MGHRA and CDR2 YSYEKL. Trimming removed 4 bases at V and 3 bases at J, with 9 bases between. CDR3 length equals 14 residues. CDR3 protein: CASSRNGPNEKLFF. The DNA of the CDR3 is TGCGCCAGCAGCCGGAATGGGCCTAATGAAAAACTGTTTTTT.

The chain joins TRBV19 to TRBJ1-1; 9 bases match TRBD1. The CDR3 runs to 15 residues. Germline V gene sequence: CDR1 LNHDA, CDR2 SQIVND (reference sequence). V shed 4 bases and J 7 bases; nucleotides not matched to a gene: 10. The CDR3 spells CASSTGQGRGGEAFF. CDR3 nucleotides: TGTGCCAGTAGTACTGGACAGGGGCGCGGGGGTGAAGCTTTCTTT.